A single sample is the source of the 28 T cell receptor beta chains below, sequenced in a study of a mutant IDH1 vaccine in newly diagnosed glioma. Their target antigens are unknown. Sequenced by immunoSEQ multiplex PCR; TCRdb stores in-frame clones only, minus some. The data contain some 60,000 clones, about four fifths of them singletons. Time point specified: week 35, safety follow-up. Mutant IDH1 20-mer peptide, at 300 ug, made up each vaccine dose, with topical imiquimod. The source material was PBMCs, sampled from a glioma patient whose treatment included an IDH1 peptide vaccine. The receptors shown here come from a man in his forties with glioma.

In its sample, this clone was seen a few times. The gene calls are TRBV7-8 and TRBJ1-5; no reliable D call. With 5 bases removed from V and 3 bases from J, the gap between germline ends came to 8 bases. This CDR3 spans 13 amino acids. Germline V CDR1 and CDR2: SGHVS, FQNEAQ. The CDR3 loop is CASSGSPNQPQHF. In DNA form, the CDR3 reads TGTGCCAGCAGCGGCAGCCCCAATCAGCCCCAGCATTTT.

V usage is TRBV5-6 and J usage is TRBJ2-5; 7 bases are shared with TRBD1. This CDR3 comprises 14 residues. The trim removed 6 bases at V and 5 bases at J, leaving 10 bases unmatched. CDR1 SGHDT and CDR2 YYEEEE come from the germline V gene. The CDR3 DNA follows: TGTGCCAGCACCACAGGGGAACCGGGGGAGACCCAGTACTTC. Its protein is CASTTGEPGETQYF.

The CDR3 DNA follows: TGTGCCAGCAGCCGGCGAGGGGGGGACAATCAGCCCCAGCATTTT. Its protein is CASSRRGGDNQPQHF. The rearrangement joins TRBV5-5 to TRBJ1-5, with a weak D call TRBD1 (6 bases). V lost 4 bases to trimming and J lost 3 bases, with 14 bases between them. This CDR3 is built from 15 residues. Germline CDR1 reads SGHKS; CDR2 reads YYEKEE (reference sequence).

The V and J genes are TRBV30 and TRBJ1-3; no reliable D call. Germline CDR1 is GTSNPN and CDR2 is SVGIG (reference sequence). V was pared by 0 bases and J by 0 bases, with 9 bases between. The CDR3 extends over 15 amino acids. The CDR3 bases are TGTGCCTGGAGTGTAGCCAGTGGCTCTGGAAACACCATATATTTT. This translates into CAWSVASGSGNTIYF.

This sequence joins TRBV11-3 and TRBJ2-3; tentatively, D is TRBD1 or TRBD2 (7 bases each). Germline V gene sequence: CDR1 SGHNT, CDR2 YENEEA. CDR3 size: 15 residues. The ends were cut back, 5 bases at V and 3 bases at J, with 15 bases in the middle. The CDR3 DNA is TGTGCCAGCAGCCCAGGGGGGGGCGCGACAGATACGCAGTATTTT. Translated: CASSPGGGATDTQYF.

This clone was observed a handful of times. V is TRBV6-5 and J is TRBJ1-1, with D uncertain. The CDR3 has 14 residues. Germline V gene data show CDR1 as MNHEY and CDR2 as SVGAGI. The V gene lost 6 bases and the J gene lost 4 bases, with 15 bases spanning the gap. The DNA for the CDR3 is TGTGCCAGCAGCCCGAGTATGGGGATCACTGAAGCTTTCTTT. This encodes CASSPSMGITEAFF.

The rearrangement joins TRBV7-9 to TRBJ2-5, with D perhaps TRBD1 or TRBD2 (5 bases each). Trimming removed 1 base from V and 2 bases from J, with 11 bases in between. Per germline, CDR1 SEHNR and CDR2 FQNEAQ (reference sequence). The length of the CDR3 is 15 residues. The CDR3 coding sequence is TGTGCCAGCAGCTTAGTCCCCGGGGCACAAGAGACCCAGTACTTC. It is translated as CASSLVPGAQETQYF.

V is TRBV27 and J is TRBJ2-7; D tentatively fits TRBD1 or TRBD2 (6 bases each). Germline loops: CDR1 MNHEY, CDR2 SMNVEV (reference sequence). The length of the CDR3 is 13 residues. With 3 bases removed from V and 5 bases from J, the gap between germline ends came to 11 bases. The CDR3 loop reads CASSFDGGNEQYF. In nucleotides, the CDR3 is TGTGCCAGCAGTTTCGACGGGGGCAACGAGCAGTACTTC.

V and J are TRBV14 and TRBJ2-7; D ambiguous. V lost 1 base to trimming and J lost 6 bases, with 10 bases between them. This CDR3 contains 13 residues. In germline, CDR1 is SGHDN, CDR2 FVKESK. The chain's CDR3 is CASSQVPHLEQYF. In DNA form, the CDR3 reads TGTGCCAGCAGCCAAGTCCCGCATCTCGAGCAGTACTTC.

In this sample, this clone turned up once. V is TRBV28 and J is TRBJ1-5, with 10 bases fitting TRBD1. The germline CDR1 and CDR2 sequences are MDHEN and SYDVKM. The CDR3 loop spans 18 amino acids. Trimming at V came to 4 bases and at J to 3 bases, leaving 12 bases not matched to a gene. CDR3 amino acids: CASSSPYRDRGPNQPQHF. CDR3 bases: TGTGCCAGCAGTTCCCCCTACCGGGACAGGGGACCCAATCAGCCCCAGCATTTT.

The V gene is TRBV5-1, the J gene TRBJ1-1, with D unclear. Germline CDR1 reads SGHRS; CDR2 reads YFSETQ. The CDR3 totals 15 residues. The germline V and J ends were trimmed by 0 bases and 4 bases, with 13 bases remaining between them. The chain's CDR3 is CASSLGAHPSTEAFF. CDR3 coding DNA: TGCGCCAGCAGCTTGGGGGCCCACCCGAGCACTGAAGCTTTCTTT.

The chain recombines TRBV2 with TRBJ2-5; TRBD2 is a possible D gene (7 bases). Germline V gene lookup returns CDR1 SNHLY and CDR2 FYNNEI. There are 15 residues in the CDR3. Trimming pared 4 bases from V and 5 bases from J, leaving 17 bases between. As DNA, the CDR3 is TGTGCCAGCAGTGGAAGGGCGGGGGCGAGGGAGACCCAGTACTTC. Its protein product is CASSGRAGARETQYF. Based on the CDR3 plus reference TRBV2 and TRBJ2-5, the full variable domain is EPEVTQTPSHQVTQMGQEVILRCVPISNHLYFYWYRQILGQKVEFLVSFYNNEISEKSEIFDDQFSVERPDGSNFTLKIRSTKLEDSAMYFCASSGRAGARETQYFGPGTRLLVL.

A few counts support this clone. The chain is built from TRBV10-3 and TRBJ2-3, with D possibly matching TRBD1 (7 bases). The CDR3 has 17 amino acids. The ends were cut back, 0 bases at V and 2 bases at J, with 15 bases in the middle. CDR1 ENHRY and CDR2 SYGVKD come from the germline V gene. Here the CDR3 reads CAISESTDREDTDTQYF. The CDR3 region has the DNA TGTGCCATCAGTGAGTCTACCGACAGGGAGGACACAGATACGCAGTATTTT.

The CDR3 spells CASSPREGPGDGYTF. The CDR3 DNA follows: TGTGCCAGCTCACCACGGGAGGGCCCAGGAGATGGCTACACCTTC. This chain joins TRBV18 and TRBJ1-2; no definite D call. Trimming left V 1 base short and J 6 bases short, with 15 bases between. Germline V gene data show CDR1 as KGHSH and CDR2 as LQKENI. The CDR3 spans 15 residues.

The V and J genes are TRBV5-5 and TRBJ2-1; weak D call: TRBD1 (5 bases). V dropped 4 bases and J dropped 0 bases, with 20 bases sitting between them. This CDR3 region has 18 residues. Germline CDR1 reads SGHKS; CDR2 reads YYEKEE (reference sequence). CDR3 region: CASSPRVGVMSSYNEQFF. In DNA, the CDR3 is TGTGCCAGCAGCCCTCGGGTAGGGGTAATGAGCTCCTACAATGAGCAGTTCTTC.

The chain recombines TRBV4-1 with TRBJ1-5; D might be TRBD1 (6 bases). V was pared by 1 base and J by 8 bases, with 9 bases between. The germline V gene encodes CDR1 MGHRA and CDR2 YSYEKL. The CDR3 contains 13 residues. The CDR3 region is CASSQVSGEPQHF. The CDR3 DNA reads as TGCGCCAGCAGCCAAGTATCAGGGGAGCCCCAGCATTTT.

This CDR3 reads CASSILPGLAGSWGNEQFF. Written as DNA, the CDR3 is TGTGCCAGTAGTATTCTCCCGGGACTAGCGGGATCCTGGGGGAATGAGCAGTTCTTC. This chain links TRBV19 with TRBJ2-1, with 13 bases matching TRBD2. The V segment lost 3 bases and the J segment 7 bases; nucleotides outside the gene matches: 15. Germline-derived CDR1 and CDR2 are LNHDA and SQIVND (reference sequence). This CDR3 is 19 amino acids long.

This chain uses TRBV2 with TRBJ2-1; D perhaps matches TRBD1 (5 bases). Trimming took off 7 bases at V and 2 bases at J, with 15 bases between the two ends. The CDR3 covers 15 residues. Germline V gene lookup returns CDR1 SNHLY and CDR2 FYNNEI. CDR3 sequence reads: CASKVAGNPYNEQFF. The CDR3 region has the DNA TGTGCCAGCAAGGTGGCAGGGAACCCCTACAATGAGCAGTTCTTC. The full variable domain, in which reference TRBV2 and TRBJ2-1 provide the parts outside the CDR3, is EPEVTQTPSHQVTQMGQEVILRCVPISNHLYFYWYRQILGQKVEFLVSFYNNEISEKSEIFDDQFSVERPDGSNFTLKIRSTKLEDSAMYFCASKVAGNPYNEQFFGPGTRLTVL.

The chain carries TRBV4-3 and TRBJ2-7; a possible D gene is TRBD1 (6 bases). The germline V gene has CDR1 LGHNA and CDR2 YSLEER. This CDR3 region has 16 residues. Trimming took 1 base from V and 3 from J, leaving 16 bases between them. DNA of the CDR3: TGCGCCAGCAGCCAAGGACGGGACACTACAATCTACGAGCAGTACTTC. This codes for CASSQGRDTTIYEQYF.

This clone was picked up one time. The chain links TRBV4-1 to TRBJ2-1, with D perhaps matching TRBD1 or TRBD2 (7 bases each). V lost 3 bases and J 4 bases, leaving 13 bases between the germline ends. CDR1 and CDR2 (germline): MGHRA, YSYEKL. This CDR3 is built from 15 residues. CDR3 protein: CASSQGGTAYNEQFF. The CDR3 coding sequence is TGCGCCAGCAGCCAGGGAGGGACAGCTTACAATGAGCAGTTCTTC.

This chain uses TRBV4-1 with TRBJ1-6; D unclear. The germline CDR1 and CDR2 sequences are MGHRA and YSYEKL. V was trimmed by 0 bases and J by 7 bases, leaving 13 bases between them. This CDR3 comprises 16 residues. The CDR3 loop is CASSQEVASRNSPLHF. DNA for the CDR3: TGCGCCAGCAGCCAAGAAGTGGCCAGCAGAAATTCACCCCTCCACTTT.

The CDR3: CASLGRADTQYF. Here the CDR3 DNA reads TGTGCCAGCCTGGGGCGCGCAGATACGCAGTATTTT. V is TRBV19 and J is TRBJ2-3; tentative D call: TRBD1 (5 bases). The germline V gene encodes CDR1 LNHDA and CDR2 SQIVND (reference sequence). Trimming removed 9 bases at V and 4 bases at J, with 11 bases between. This CDR3 contains 12 residues.

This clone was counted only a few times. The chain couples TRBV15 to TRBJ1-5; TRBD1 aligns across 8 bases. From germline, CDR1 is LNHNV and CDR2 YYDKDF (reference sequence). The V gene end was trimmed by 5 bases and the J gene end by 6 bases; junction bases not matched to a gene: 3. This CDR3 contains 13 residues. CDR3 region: CATSVDRVQPQHF. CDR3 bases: TGTGCCACCAGCGTGGACAGGGTTCAGCCCCAGCATTTT.

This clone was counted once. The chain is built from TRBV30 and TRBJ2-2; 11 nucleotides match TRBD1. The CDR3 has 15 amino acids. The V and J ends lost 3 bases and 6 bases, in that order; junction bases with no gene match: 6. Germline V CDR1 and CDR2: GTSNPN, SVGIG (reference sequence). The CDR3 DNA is TGTGCCTGGAGGTCCGGGACAGGGGGACCCGGGGAGCTGTTTTTT. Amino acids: CAWRSGTGGPGELFF. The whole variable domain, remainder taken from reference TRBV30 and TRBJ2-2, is SQTIHQWPATLVQPVGSPLSLECTVEGTSNPNLYWYRQAAGRGLQLLFYSVGIGQISSEVPQNLSASRPQDRQFILSSKKLLLSDSGFYLCAWRSGTGGPGELFFGEGSRLTVL.

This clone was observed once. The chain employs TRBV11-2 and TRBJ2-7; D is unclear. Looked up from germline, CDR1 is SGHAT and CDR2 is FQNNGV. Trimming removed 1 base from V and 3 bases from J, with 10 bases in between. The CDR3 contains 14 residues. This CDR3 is CASSLGSGDYEQYF. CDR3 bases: TGTGCCAGCAGCTTAGGTTCAGGAGACTACGAGCAGTACTTC. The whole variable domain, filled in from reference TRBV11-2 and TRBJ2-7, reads EAGVAQSPRYKIIEKRQSVAFWCNPISGHATLYWYQQILGQGPKLLIQFQNNGVVDDSQLPKDRFSAERLKGVDSTLKIQPAKLEDSAVYLCASSLGSGDYEQYFGPGTRLTVT.

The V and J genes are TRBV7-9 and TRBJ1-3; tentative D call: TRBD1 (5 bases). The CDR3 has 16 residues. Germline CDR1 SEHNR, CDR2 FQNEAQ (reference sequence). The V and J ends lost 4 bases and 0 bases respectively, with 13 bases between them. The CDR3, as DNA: TGTGCCAGCAGCTCCCCGGGGCTGACCTCTGGAAACACCATATATTTT. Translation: CASSSPGLTSGNTIYF.

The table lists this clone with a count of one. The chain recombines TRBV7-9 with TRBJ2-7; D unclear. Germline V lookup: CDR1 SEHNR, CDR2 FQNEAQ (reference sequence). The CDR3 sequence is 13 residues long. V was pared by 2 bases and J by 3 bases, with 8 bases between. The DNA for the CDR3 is TGTGCCAGCAGCTTATCCGAGGACTACGAGCAGTACTTC. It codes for CASSLSEDYEQYF.

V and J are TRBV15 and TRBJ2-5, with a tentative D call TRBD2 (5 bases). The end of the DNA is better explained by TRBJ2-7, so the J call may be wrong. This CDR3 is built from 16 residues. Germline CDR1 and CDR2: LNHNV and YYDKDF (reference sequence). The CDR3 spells CATSRAGVGSSYEQYF. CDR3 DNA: TGTGCCACCAGCAGAGCTGGGGTAGGGAGCTCCTACGAGCAGTACTTC.